The entry that follows covers one TCR beta chain sequence. The antigen this receptor binds is unknown. There are no base qualities to consult, and no much larger clone falls within one base. The CDR3, cysteine through phenylalanine, is 12 amino acids long. The retained sequence is limited to the CDR3, 36 bases, with the frame set at the first base. V drops 6 bases and J drops 3 bases, leaving 8 bases in between. From the germline V gene, CDR1 is SGHAT and CDR2 is FQNNGV. The protocol used for the library was the immunoSEQ multiplex PCR assay. TCRdb carries this immuneACCESS record with in-frame sequences only. Its versions omit some clonotypes, under half of them owing to an unresolved V gene in the studies checked, with the rest unexplained. Here the sample has approximately 87,000 clones; 75% to 95% occur a single time. 0.3% to 0.5% of the sample lies in the top ten. This specimen belongs to a study of technical replicates of blood from a handful of donors (TCRdb year 2017).

The source material was T cells isolated from PBMCs. This receptor was obtained from a human donor in good health. Some clones in this sample may be carry-over from other donors' samples. The chain joins TRBV11-2 to TRBJ1-1; possibly the D gene is TRBD1, per 6 matching bases. The DNA is as follows: TGTGCCAGCAGAGACAGGTACACTGAAGCTTTCTTT. The translation is CASRDRYTEAFF.